The 22 T cell receptor beta chains reported below all come from one sample, sequenced in a study of shared clonotypes between healthy human individuals. Naive CD8 cells lacked CD45RO, underwent positive selection for CCR7 and left out terminally differentiated effector memory CD45RA+ cells. Data came from immunoSEQ multiplex PCR; TCRdb stores just in-frame clones and leaves some out. The top ten clones hold approximately 1.2% of a sample with about 2 million clones, just under 95% of them seen once. The sample was naive CD8+ T cells sorted from blood. These TCRs come from a man aged 18 to 29 in good health.

To note about this clone: The same CDR3 can be traced to other DNA sequences in this sample. This chain links TRBV25-1 with TRBJ1-3; D is unclear. With 3 bases removed from V and 4 bases from J, the gap between germline ends came to 13 bases. CDR1 is MGHDK, CDR2 SYGVNS, per germline. The length of the CDR3 is 15 residues. The CDR3 sequence is CASSEVGGSGNTIYF. In nucleotides, the CDR3 is TGTGCCAGCAGTGAGGTCGGAGGGAGCGGAAACACCATATATTTT.

The chain recombines TRBV19 with TRBJ1-5; D unresolved. There are 14 residues in the CDR3. Germline V gene data show CDR1 as LNHDA and CDR2 as SQIVND (reference sequence). V gave up 1 base and J gave up 7 bases, with 11 bases separating them. The CDR3 sequence is CASSIGAGWQPQHF. As DNA, the CDR3 is TGTGCCAGTAGTATAGGCGCGGGTTGGCAGCCCCAGCATTTT.

This chain uses TRBV25-1 with TRBJ2-3; D call uncertain. The V gene lost 5 bases and the J gene lost 2 bases, with 8 bases spanning the gap. Per germline, CDR1 MGHDK and CDR2 SYGVNS. The CDR3 runs 13 residues. CDR3 DNA sequence: TGTGCCAGCAGTTCCACCGACACAGATACGCAGTATTTT. This gives the protein CASSSTDTDTQYF. The variable domain in full, completed from reference TRBV25-1 and TRBJ2-3, reads EADIYQTPRYLVIGTGKKITLECSQTMGHDKMYWYQQDPGMELHLIHYSYGVNSTEKGDLSSESTVSRIRTEHFPLTLESARPSHTSQYLCASSSTDTDTQYFGPGTRLTVL.

This clone has only one observation. This chain joins TRBV27 and TRBJ2-7; TRBD2 aligns across 7 bases. CDR1 and CDR2 (germline): MNHEY, SMNVEV (reference sequence). This CDR3 contains 12 residues. After removal of 7 bases from V and 7 bases from J, the junction contained 7 bases not matched to a gene. As DNA, the CDR3 is TGTGCCAGCAACCTCCTCGGGGGGGAGCAGTACTTC. It is translated as CASNLLGGEQYF.

The rearrangement uses TRBV2 and TRBJ1-2; unclear D gene. V was clipped by 4 bases and J by 2 bases, with 20 bases between them. Per the germline V gene, CDR1 is SNHLY and CDR2 is FYNNEI. The CDR3 is made up of 17 amino acids. The CDR3 spells CASSVSSGSQGNYGYTF. For the CDR3, the DNA is TGTGCCAGCAGTGTTTCTTCCGGGTCTCAAGGAAACTATGGCTACACCTTC.

In regard to this clone: The same CDR3 arises from other DNA sequences in this sample as well. The chain has TRBV7-9 and TRBJ2-5; a possible D gene is TRBD1 (6 bases). The CDR3 is 15 amino acids. V lost 0 bases and J lost 3, with 11 bases in between. The germline V gene has CDR1 SEHNR and CDR2 FQNEAQ (reference sequence). The CDR3 nucleotides read TGTGCCAGCAGCTTAGCGTTGGCAGGGGAAGAGACCCAGTACTTC. It translates to CASSLALAGEETQYF.

The chain has TRBV12-5 and TRBJ2-1; D gene ambiguous. The V end was cut by 1 base, the J end by 8 bases, with 12 bases between. Germline CDR1 LGHNT, CDR2 FRNRAP. The CDR3 has 14 amino acids. The CDR3 loop reads CASGLEKGWDEQFF. The CDR3 nucleotides read TGTGCTAGTGGTTTGGAAAAGGGTTGGGATGAGCAGTTCTTC.

The count of this clone is one. This sample includes further DNA sequences coding for the same CDR3. The chain carries TRBV27 and TRBJ2-1, with D hard to call. The length of the CDR3 is 13 residues. CDR1 MNHEY and CDR2 SMNVEV come from the germline V gene (reference sequence). V was pared by 3 bases and J by 4 bases, with 7 bases between. CDR3 protein: CASSFPGYNEQFF. Written as DNA, the CDR3 is TGTGCCAGCAGTTTCCCCGGTTACAATGAGCAGTTCTTC.

For this clone: Additional DNA sequences in this sample encode the identical CDR3. The chain is built from TRBV7-9 and TRBJ2-7; D gene uncertain. CDR3 size: 13 residues. Between the trimmed V and J ends, which lost 5 bases and 1 base, there was a span of 9 bases. Germline lookup yields CDR1 SEHNR and CDR2 FQNEAQ (reference sequence). The CDR3 nucleotides are TGTGCCAGCAGCCGACCAACGTCCTACGAGCAGTACTTC. This encodes CASSRPTSYEQYF.

The V gene is TRBV6-5, the J gene TRBJ2-1; TRBD1 might be the D (5 bases). Per the germline V gene, CDR1 is MNHEY and CDR2 is SVGAGI. This CDR3 comprises 15 residues. Trimming took 6 bases from V and 3 from J, leaving 15 bases between them. CDR3 residues: CASRETEAFYNEQFF. CDR3 bases: TGTGCCAGCAGGGAGACAGAGGCCTTCTACAATGAGCAGTTCTTC.

The chain recombines TRBV9 with TRBJ2-1; 8 bases agree with TRBD1. CDR1 is SGDLS and CDR2 is YYNGEE in the germline V gene. The CDR3 has 15 amino acids. V lost 3 bases to trimming and J lost 2 bases; unmatched junction nucleotides: 4. CDR3 sequence (DNA): TGTGCCAGCAGCGCGGGACAGGTCACCTACAATGAGCAGTTCTTC. Its translation: CASSAGQVTYNEQFF.

The V and J genes are TRBV27 and TRBJ1-5; unclear D gene. CDR1 and CDR2 (germline): MNHEY, SMNVEV (reference sequence). V dropped 6 bases and J dropped 7 bases, with 16 bases sitting between them. This CDR3 is 14 amino acids long. The CDR3 loop is CASSYSALWQPQHF. As DNA, the CDR3 is TGTGCCAGCAGCTACTCAGCGCTTTGGCAGCCCCAGCATTTT.

The chain couples TRBV2 to TRBJ2-7; D might be TRBD1 (6 bases). The germline V and J ends were trimmed by 8 bases and 4 bases, with 15 bases remaining between them. Germline V gene data show CDR1 as SNHLY and CDR2 as FYNNEI. The CDR3 sequence is 13 residues long. The CDR3 loop reads CASRMPDRYEQYF. CDR3 nucleotide sequence: TGTGCCAGCCGAATGCCGGACAGATACGAGCAGTACTTC.

The V call is TRBV5-8, the J call TRBJ2-7, with 7 bases lining up with TRBD1. The CDR3 loop spans 15 amino acids. CDR1 and CDR2 (germline): SGHTS, YDEGEE. J lost 5 bases, V lost 3 bases, and 11 bases had no gene match. The CDR3 protein is CASSWDSRFRDEQYF. As DNA, the CDR3 is TGTGCCAGCAGCTGGGACAGCAGGTTTCGGGACGAGCAGTACTTC.

In its sample, this clone was seen once. The gene calls are TRBV5-1 and TRBJ1-1; D remains unclear. Trimming removed 3 bases at V and 4 bases at J, with 16 bases between. The CDR3 loop spans 15 amino acids. CDR1 and CDR2 from the germline V gene are SGHRS and YFSETQ. Here the CDR3 reads CASSYEGPIGTEAFF. Written as DNA, the CDR3 is TGCGCCAGCAGCTATGAAGGTCCTATTGGCACTGAAGCTTTCTTT. The variable domain in full, completed from reference TRBV5-1 and TRBJ1-1, reads KAGVTQTPRYLIKTRGQQVTLSCSPISGHRSVSWYQQTPGQGLQFLFEYFSETQRNKGNFPGRFSGRQFSNSRSEMNVSTLELGDSALYLCASSYEGPIGTEAFFGQGTRLTVV.

The chain links TRBV28 to TRBJ2-3; 8 bases align to TRBD2. Germline trimming cut 6 bases from V and 1 base from J; bases unmatched to any gene: 18. From germline, CDR1 is MDHEN and CDR2 SYDVKM. This CDR3 comprises 19 residues. Here the CDR3 DNA reads TGTGCCAGCAGAAGTCGGTCGGGGGGGCCGGTTTGGGGCACAGATACGCAGTATTTT. This codes for CASRSRSGGPVWGTDTQYF.

The J gene is TRBJ1-5, the V gene TRBV6-1; D is perhaps TRBD1 (5 bases). CDR3 length: 14 amino acids. The germline V gene encodes CDR1 MNHNS and CDR2 SASEGT. Trimming shortened V by 2 bases and J by 3 bases, and 8 bases separated the two germline ends. The CDR3 DNA follows: TGTGCCAGCAGTGAAATACAGGACAATCAGCCCCAGCATTTT. Translation gives CASSEIQDNQPQHF.

The rearrangement joins TRBV6-1 to TRBJ2-7, with D possibly TRBD1 on 6 matching bases. CDR1 MNHNS and CDR2 SASEGT come from the germline V gene. This CDR3 contains 13 residues. V was cut by 5 bases and J by 2 bases, with 10 bases left in between. The chain's CDR3 is CASSTGWAYEQYF. The CDR3 DNA sequence: TGTGCCAGCAGTACAGGGTGGGCCTACGAGCAGTACTTC.

This clone was recorded only once. The sample holds other DNA sequences that translate to the same CDR3. The rearrangement links TRBV27 to TRBJ2-7, with 8 bases aligning to TRBD2. Germline V CDR1 and CDR2: MNHEY, SMNVEV (reference sequence). Germline trimming cut 3 bases from V and 1 base from J; bases unmatched to any gene: 2. The CDR3 has 14 residues. CDR3 DNA: TGTGCCAGCAGTTTGGGACTAGGTTCCTACGAGCAGTACTTC. It codes for CASSLGLGSYEQYF.

The chain joins TRBV7-2 to TRBJ2-1; 8 bases fit TRBD2. This CDR3 comprises 17 residues. V was clipped by 4 bases and J by 8 bases; unmatched bases: 16. Germline V gene sequence: CDR1 SGHTA, CDR2 FQGNSA. Here the CDR3 DNA reads TGTGCCAGCAGCTCACCGGGGGGGAGCGGGAGAGGCCATGAGCAGTTCTTC. Translating gives CASSSPGGSGRGHEQFF. Filled out from reference TRBV7-2 and TRBJ2-1, the complete variable domain reads GAGVSQSPSNKVTEKGKDVELRCDPISGHTALYWYRQSLGQGLEFLIYFQGNSAPDKSGLPSDRFSAERTGGSVSTLTIQRTQQEDSAVYLCASSSPGGSGRGHEQFFGPGTRLTVL.

A remark on this clone: Other nucleotide sequences in the sample specify the same CDR3. The V call is TRBV9, the J call TRBJ2-1; 10 bases are shared with TRBD2. Germline lookup yields CDR1 SGDLS and CDR2 YYNGEE. Germline trimming cut 4 bases from V and 0 bases from J; bases unmatched to any gene: 4. The CDR3 has 16 residues. The chain's CDR3 is CASSPPSGSSYNEQFF. The CDR3 nucleotides are TGTGCCAGCAGCCCTCCTAGCGGGAGCTCCTACAATGAGCAGTTCTTC.

The chain recombines TRBV7-2 with TRBJ1-1; D remains unclear. Germline CDR1 and CDR2: SGHTA and FQGNSA. This CDR3 spans 14 amino acids. V lost 5 bases to trimming and J lost 1 base, with 11 bases between them. The CDR3 spells CASSLGEANTEAFF. The CDR3 DNA reads TGTGCCAGCAGCCTCGGGGAGGCGAACACTGAAGCTTTCTTT.